These 23 T cell receptor beta chains originate from one sample sequenced in a study of cytomegalovirus exposure and HLA in healthy donors. The assay was immunoSEQ multiplex PCR, and TCRdb's table has in-frame clones only and misses some. The table lists about 120,000 clones, 86% of them singletons. The sequenced material came from PBMCs. All receptors derive from a man between 18 and 29 years old in good health and CMV-seronegative.

V and J are TRBV5-1 and TRBJ2-7; D remains ambiguous. The CDR3 runs to 16 residues. Germline CDR1 and CDR2: SGHRS and YFSETQ. The V and J ends lost 0 bases and 2 bases respectively, with 15 bases between them. CDR3 region: CASSLALAGQAYEQYF. The CDR3 nucleotides are TGCGCCAGCAGCTTGGCCCTGGCAGGCCAGGCCTACGAGCAGTACTTC. Full variable domain (rest looked up from reference TRBV5-1 and TRBJ2-7): KAGVTQTPRYLIKTRGQQVTLSCSPISGHRSVSWYQQTPGQGLQFLFEYFSETQRNKGNFPGRFSGRQFSNSRSEMNVSTLELGDSALYLCASSLALAGQAYEQYFGPGTRLTVT.

Only one count was recorded for this clone. The chain has TRBV6-5 and TRBJ2-7; 7 bases agree with TRBD1. CDR1 and CDR2 (germline): MNHEY, SVGAGI. The ends lost 1 base at V and 5 bases at J; junction bases unmatched: 2. CDR3 length equals 13 residues. The CDR3 protein is CASSYWDSNEQYF. The CDR3 nucleotides are TGTGCCAGCAGTTACTGGGACAGCAACGAGCAGTACTTC.

This clone showed up just once. The chain joins TRBV9 to TRBJ1-1; D call uncertain. The ends were cut back, 6 bases at V and 1 base at J, with 19 bases in the middle. The CDR3 covers 16 residues. Germline V lookup: CDR1 SGDLS, CDR2 YYNGEE. CDR3 sequence reads: CASTSGHPAGNTEAFF. CDR3 coding DNA: TGTGCCAGCACCTCTGGGCACCCCGCGGGGAACACTGAAGCTTTCTTT.

This clone has only one observation. The chain combines TRBV6-1 with TRBJ2-3; D remains unclear. CDR3 size: 17 residues. V lost 3 bases and J 0 bases, leaving 16 bases between the germline ends. Germline CDR1 and CDR2: MNHNS and SASEGT. CDR3 region: CASSDPLSSTSTDTQYF. The CDR3 DNA sequence: TGTGCCAGCAGTGACCCACTCTCCTCGACTAGCACAGATACGCAGTATTTT.

This chain links TRBV5-4 with TRBJ2-5, with D uncertain. Germline V gives CDR1 SGHNT, CDR2 YYREEE (reference sequence). Trimming shortened V by 0 bases and J by 5 bases, and 17 bases separated the two germline ends. This CDR3 region has 16 residues. CDR3 residues: CASSLVGVGGGETQYF. CDR3 coding DNA: TGTGCCAGCAGCTTGGTCGGAGTCGGCGGTGGGGAGACCCAGTACTTC.

The CDR3 DNA follows: TGCAGCGGGTACAGGGGAGTGGACACCGGGGAGCTGTTTTTT. Residues: CSGYRGVDTGELFF. This chain links TRBV29-1 with TRBJ2-2; 7 bases map to TRBD1. Germline V gene sequence: CDR1 SQVTM, CDR2 ANQGSEA. The V segment lost 7 bases and the J segment 3 bases; nucleotides outside the gene matches: 8. CDR3 length: 14 amino acids.

This chain links TRBV6-1 with TRBJ2-7, with a tentative D call TRBD2 (6 bases). The CDR3 has 15 residues. The germline CDR1 and CDR2 sequences are MNHNS and SASEGT. V lost 7 bases, J lost 4 bases, and 20 bases lay in between. CDR3 nucleotide sequence: TGTGCCAGCACCGTCGGGAGTCAGAATCGGTACGAGCAGTACTTC. It translates to CASTVGSQNRYEQYF.

This chain links TRBV12-2 with TRBJ2-5; the table assigns TRBD1, which was not confirmed against the DNA. TRBV12-2 is designated a pseudogene. The CDR3 is 17 amino acids. The CDR3 loop reads CASRFGRTKRFVETQYF. The CDR3 DNA reads TGTGCAAGTCGCTTTGGTCGGACAAAACGATTCGTAGAGACCCAGTACTTC.

The rearrangement links TRBV30 to TRBJ1-1; 8 bases align to TRBD1. Trimming removed 1 base from V and 5 bases from J; junction bases left unmatched: 3. Germline V gene sequence: CDR1 GTSNPN, CDR2 SVGIG (reference sequence). The CDR3 consists of 13 residues. The CDR3 spells CAWSATGGTEAFF. The CDR3, as DNA: TGTGCCTGGAGTGCTACAGGGGGTACTGAAGCTTTCTTT.

The chain recombines TRBV2 with TRBJ2-3; D gene uncertain. The CDR3 contains 12 residues. Per the germline V gene, CDR1 is SNHLY and CDR2 is FYNNEI. V gave up 6 bases and J gave up 6 bases, with 10 bases separating them. The DNA of the CDR3 is TGTGCCAGCAGCAGAGACACGGATACGCAGTATTTT. Amino acid sequence: CASSRDTDTQYF.

The rearrangement uses TRBV15 and TRBJ2-7, with D unclear. Germline values: CDR1 LNHNV, CDR2 YYDKDF (reference sequence). V lost 4 bases and J lost 2, with 12 bases in between. The CDR3 length is 14 residues. The DNA of the CDR3 is TGTGCCACCAGCACCCCGTCGGCGGCCTACGAGCAGTACTTC. This translates into CATSTPSAAYEQYF. Filled out from reference TRBV15 and TRBJ2-7, the complete variable domain reads DAMVIQNPRYQVTQFGKPVTLSCSQTLNHNVMYWYQQKSSQAPKLLFHYYDKDFNNEADTPDNFQSRRPNTSFCFLDIRSPGLGDTAMYLCATSTPSAAYEQYFGPGTRLTVT.

The rearrangement uses TRBV27 and TRBJ2-4; D unclear. CDR3 length: 12 amino acids. V was cut by 4 bases and J by 2 bases, with 3 bases left in between. The germline V gene encodes CDR1 MNHEY and CDR2 SMNVEV (reference sequence). CDR3 protein: CASSSPKNIQYF. The CDR3 DNA reads TGTGCCAGCAGTTCTCCCAAAAACATTCAGTACTTC.

The chain links TRBV6-1 to TRBJ2-7, with D possibly matching TRBD2 (6 bases). The CDR3 has 14 amino acids. V dropped 0 bases and J dropped 4 bases, with 10 bases sitting between them. CDR1 and CDR2 from the germline V gene are MNHNS and SASEGT. For the CDR3, the DNA is TGTGCCAGCAGTGAAGCGGGCCTAGCGTACGAGCAGTACTTC. It is translated as CASSEAGLAYEQYF.

This clone appeared once. This chain joins TRBV27 and TRBJ2-2; TRBD1 matches at 8 bases. Germline V gene sequence: CDR1 MNHEY, CDR2 SMNVEV (reference sequence). The ends lost 6 bases at V and 4 bases at J; junction bases unmatched: 13. The CDR3 consists of 17 residues. Written as DNA, the CDR3 is TGTGCCAGCAGCAACCCCAGGACAGGGATAGGCACCGGGGAGCTGTTTTTT. This codes for CASSNPRTGIGTGELFF.

This chain joins TRBV29-1 and TRBJ1-1; 7 nucleotides line up with TRBD1. This CDR3 region has 13 residues. With V trimmed by 5 bases and J by 1 base, 4 bases remained unmatched. Per the germline V gene, CDR1 is SQVTM and CDR2 is ANQGSEA. The CDR3 region has the DNA TGCAGCGTTTTTAGACAGGGGAACACTGAAGCTTTCTTT. It encodes CSVFRQGNTEAFF.

This clone was observed a few times. The CDR3 DNA sequence: TGTGCCAGCTCACCACCGGGACAAAGCACAGATACGCAGTATTTT. Translated, it gives CASSPPGQSTDTQYF. The chain has TRBV18 and TRBJ2-3, with a tentative D call TRBD1 (6 bases). The V gene's germline CDR1 is KGHSH and CDR2 LQKENI. The CDR3 is 15 residues long. Between the trimmed V and J ends, which lost 0 bases and 0 bases, there was a span of 7 bases.

The V and J genes are TRBV11-2 and TRBJ2-7; 11 positions agree with TRBD2. Germline CDR1 is SGHAT and CDR2 is FQNNGV. Trimming took 5 bases from V and 1 from J; bases not matched to a gene: 13. CDR3 length: 18 residues. The CDR3 DNA reads as TGTGCCAGCAGCGACCCCGCGTTAGCGGGGGGGGCTTCCTACGAGCAGTACTTC. It specifies CASSDPALAGGASYEQYF.

The CDR3 loop reads CAIMSGTSGRANTGELFF. The DNA for the CDR3 is TGTGCCATCATGTCCGGGACTAGCGGGAGGGCCAACACCGGGGAGCTGTTTTTT. This chain connects TRBV10-3 to TRBJ2-2; the match to TRBD2 covers 16 bases. The CDR3 extends over 18 amino acids. V lost 7 bases to trimming and J lost 2 bases; unmatched junction nucleotides: 7. The germline V gene has CDR1 ENHRY and CDR2 SYGVKD.

The chain carries TRBV27 and TRBJ2-5, with 12 bases identical to TRBD2. The germline V gene has CDR1 MNHEY and CDR2 SMNVEV (reference sequence). With 2 bases clipped from V and 4 bases from J, the junction kept 14 bases outside the gene matches. The CDR3 has 19 amino acids. The CDR3 sequence: CASSLLAGGPQFERETQYF. CDR3 bases: TGTGCCAGCAGTTTACTAGCGGGAGGGCCTCAATTCGAGAGAGAGACCCAGTACTTC.

This chain connects TRBV9 to TRBJ1-1; the match to TRBD1 covers 8 bases. There are 14 residues in the CDR3. Germline CDR1 reads SGDLS; CDR2 reads YYNGEE. V lost 0 bases to trimming and J lost 5 bases; unmatched junction nucleotides: 3. The CDR3 bases are TGTGCCAGCAGCGTAGGACAGGGGCATACTGAAGCTTTCTTT. It encodes CASSVGQGHTEAFF.

The count of this clone is one. The V call is TRBV15, the J call TRBJ2-1; no firm D call. Germline CDR1 and CDR2: LNHNV and YYDKDF (reference sequence). This CDR3 is 13 amino acids long. Between the trimmed V and J ends, which lost 0 bases and 5 bases, there was a span of 5 bases. CDR3 loop: CATSRDRDNEQFF. CDR3 DNA: TGTGCCACCAGCAGAGACCGGGACAATGAGCAGTTCTTC.

The chain joins TRBV12-5 to TRBJ2-7; 15 nucleotides agree with TRBD2. With 3 bases clipped from V and 2 bases from J, the junction kept 2 bases outside the gene matches. The CDR3 loop spans 16 amino acids. The germline V gene has CDR1 LGHNT and CDR2 FRNRAP. CDR3 sequence: CASGLRTSGGAYEQYF. In nucleotides, the CDR3 is TGTGCTAGTGGTTTACGGACTAGCGGGGGGGCCTACGAGCAGTACTTC.

The rearrangement uses TRBV15 and TRBJ2-5; the match to TRBD2 covers 8 bases. Looked up from germline, CDR1 is LNHNV and CDR2 is YYDKDF (reference sequence). The CDR3 extends over 13 amino acids. The trim removed 5 bases at V and 4 bases at J, leaving 3 bases unmatched. The CDR3 region has the DNA TGTGCCACCAGCCGACTAGCGAGAGAGACCCAGTACTTC. It yields the protein CATSRLARETQYF.